This record looks at one T cell receptor (beta chain) sequence and its context. Treatment reported: preoperative locoregional IRX-2 cytokine immunotherapy. Preoperative locoregional IRX-2 cytokine immunotherapy was tested in the phase Ib source study. These data come from a study of preoperative IRX-2 immunotherapy in early breast cancer. The V end lost 0 bases, the J end lost 5 bases, and 12 bases lay between the germline ends. The CDR3 consists of 15 residues. From germline, CDR1 is KGHSH and CDR2 LQKENI. The method was immunoSEQ multiplex PCR; TCRdb's version includes in-frame clones alone and lacks a portion of them. The sample holds 60,000 or so clones, approximately 94% seen once.

The rearrangement joins TRBV18 to TRBJ2-3, with D perhaps TRBD1 (6 bases). The TCR was taken from a human donor with breast cancer. The specimen was collected from a patient treated with IRX-2 immunotherapy. CDR3 sequence reads: CASSPPDSNLDTQYF. Here the CDR3 DNA reads TGTGCCAGCTCACCACCGGACAGTAATTTAGATACGCAGTATTTT.